The 14 T cell receptor beta chains presented below share a single source sample, sequenced in a study of shared clonotypes between healthy human individuals. Only in-frame clones appear in the TCRdb table, and some are missing; sequencing was by immunoSEQ multiplex PCR. In the table there are a few million clones, 85% to 95% of which are singletons. The sequenced sample was naive CD4+ T cells from PBMCs. Described subset: CD45RA+ positively selected. These receptors all come from a man aged 18 to 30 in good health. Some clones in this sample may be carry-over from other donors' samples.

The rearrangement joins TRBV15 to TRBJ1-2; D is unclear. The CDR3 loop spans 13 amino acids. Trimming left V 0 bases short and J 6 bases short, with 8 bases between. Germline V gene data show CDR1 as LNHNV and CDR2 as YYDKDF (reference sequence). The CDR3 DNA is TGTGCCACCAGCAGAGACCAAATGCATGGCTACACCTTC. It specifies CATSRDQMHGYTF. Complete variable domain (other parts from reference TRBV15 and TRBJ1-2): DAMVIQNPRYQVTQFGKPVTLSCSQTLNHNVMYWYQQKSSQAPKLLFHYYDKDFNNEADTPDNFQSRRPNTSFCFLDIRSPGLGDTAMYLCATSRDQMHGYTFGSGTRLTVV.

This chain's CDR3 is CASSNRGTDTQYF. Written as DNA, the CDR3 is TGTGCCAGCAGTAACAGGGGCACAGATACGCAGTATTTT. The rearrangement joins TRBV6-5 to TRBJ2-3, with D perhaps TRBD1 (6 bases). There are 13 residues in the CDR3. Trimming left V 5 bases short and J 1 base short, with 7 bases between. CDR1 MNHEY and CDR2 SVGAGI come from the germline V gene.

The chain carries TRBV5-1 and TRBJ1-1, with no clear D. V was pared by 0 bases and J by 8 bases, with 8 bases between. The CDR3 covers 12 residues. The V gene's germline CDR1 is SGHRS and CDR2 YFSETQ. The CDR3 is CASSLGMGEAFF. The CDR3 coding sequence is TGCGCCAGCAGCTTGGGTATGGGGGAAGCTTTCTTT.

This chain's CDR3 is CASSERGGAPYEQYF. The CDR3 DNA is TGTGCCAGCAGTGAAAGGGGGGGCGCCCCCTACGAGCAGTACTTC. The V and J genes are TRBV2 and TRBJ2-7, with D perhaps matching TRBD2 (7 bases). The CDR3 runs 15 residues. The V end lost 2 bases, the J end lost 2 bases, and 13 bases lay between the germline ends. Per the germline V gene, CDR1 is SNHLY and CDR2 is FYNNEI.

V and J are TRBV6-4 and TRBJ2-7, with 15 bases that match TRBD2. CDR1 MRHNA and CDR2 SNTAGT come from the germline V gene. J gave up 5 bases and V 2 bases, and 13 bases lay outside the gene matches. CDR3 length: 19 residues. The DNA of the CDR3 is TGTGCCAGCAGTGACCGGGGGCCCGGGACTAGCGGGAGGACGAACGAGCAGTACTTC. Its translation: CASSDRGPGTSGRTNEQYF.

The J gene is TRBJ2-7, the V gene TRBV7-2; the match to TRBD2 covers 7 bases. The CDR3 contains 16 residues. The V segment lost 5 bases and the J segment 2 bases; nucleotides outside the gene matches: 12. Germline CDR1 SGHTA, CDR2 FQGNSA. The CDR3 region has the DNA TGTGCCAGCAGCGGAGGCTCCTCTCTAGCGGCCTACGAGCAGTACTTC. Protein: CASSGGSSLAAYEQYF.

This chain links TRBV2 with TRBJ1-3, with a possible D match to TRBD1 (6 bases). Germline CDR1 reads SNHLY; CDR2 reads FYNNEI. The CDR3 spans 14 residues. With 2 bases removed from V and 4 bases from J, the gap between germline ends came to 9 bases. The CDR3 sequence: CASSETGPGNTIYF. The CDR3 coding sequence is TGTGCCAGCAGTGAAACAGGGCCAGGAAACACCATATATTTT. Supplemented by reference TRBV2 and TRBJ1-3, the full variable domain reads EPEVTQTPSHQVTQMGQEVILRCVPISNHLYFYWYRQILGQKVEFLVSFYNNEISEKSEIFDDQFSVERPDGSNFTLKIRSTKLEDSAMYFCASSETGPGNTIYFGEGSWLTVV.

V is TRBV10-3 and J is TRBJ2-4; D is unclear. Per germline, CDR1 ENHRY and CDR2 SYGVKD. The CDR3 covers 13 residues. The V and J ends lost 3 bases and 9 bases respectively, with 12 bases between them. Here the CDR3 DNA reads TGTGCCATCAGTGAAGTTGATGGAAGCATTCAGTACTTC. It translates to CAISEVDGSIQYF.

This clone was observed once. The sample holds other DNA sequences that translate to the same CDR3. This sequence joins TRBV7-9 and TRBJ2-2; the D is unclear. The CDR3 spans 12 residues. Germline CDR1 SEHNR, CDR2 FQNEAQ (reference sequence). V was pared by 5 bases and J by 5 bases, with 6 bases between. CDR3 bases: TGTGCCAGCAGCCCCCCAACCGGGGAGCTGTTTTTT. Translating it yields CASSPPTGELFF.

The genes are TRBV19 and TRBJ1-2; D is perhaps TRBD1 (6 bases). Trimming took off 8 bases at V and 4 bases at J, with 17 bases between the two ends. The germline V gene has CDR1 LNHDA and CDR2 SQIVND (reference sequence). The CDR3 totals 14 residues. For the CDR3, the DNA is TGTGCCAGTCGGACCAACGGACAGACCTATGGCTACACCTTC. Encoded protein: CASRTNGQTYGYTF.

J is TRBJ2-3 and V is TRBV7-3; a weak D match, TRBD1 (5 bases). This CDR3 contains 16 residues. The germline V and J ends were trimmed by 2 bases and 3 bases, with 15 bases remaining between them. Germline lookup yields CDR1 SGHTA and CDR2 FQGTGA. The CDR3 protein is CASSLGIAQGTDTQYF. The DNA of the CDR3 is TGTGCCAGCAGCTTAGGCATCGCGCAGGGAACAGATACGCAGTATTTT.

This rearrangement joins TRBV28 to TRBJ2-3; a weak D match, TRBD2 (6 bases). In germline, CDR1 is MDHEN, CDR2 SYDVKM. This CDR3 has 14 residues. V was pared by 6 bases and J by 3 bases, with 13 bases between. The CDR3 is CASRESGPTDTQYF. The CDR3 DNA reads as TGTGCCAGCAGGGAGAGCGGGCCAACAGATACGCAGTATTTT.

The rearrangement links TRBV6-1 to TRBJ1-3, with D perhaps TRBD1 (5 bases). The V end lost 11 bases, the J end lost 0 bases, and 17 bases lay between the germline ends. The CDR3 has 15 amino acids. The germline V gene encodes CDR1 MNHNS and CDR2 SASEGT. In DNA, the CDR3 is TGTGCCTCCCGGGGGAGGGGAGGCTCTGGAAACACCATATATTTT. This translates into CASRGRGGSGNTIYF.

The chain recombines TRBV18 with TRBJ2-7; the match to TRBD1 covers 7 bases. V trimming: 5 bases; J trimming: 2 bases; junction bases outside the gene matches: 6. The CDR3 is 14 residues long. Germline CDR1 KGHSH, CDR2 LQKENI. The CDR3 DNA reads TGTGCCAGCTCAACTGGACAGGCTACCTACGAGCAGTACTTC. Its protein product is CASSTGQATYEQYF.